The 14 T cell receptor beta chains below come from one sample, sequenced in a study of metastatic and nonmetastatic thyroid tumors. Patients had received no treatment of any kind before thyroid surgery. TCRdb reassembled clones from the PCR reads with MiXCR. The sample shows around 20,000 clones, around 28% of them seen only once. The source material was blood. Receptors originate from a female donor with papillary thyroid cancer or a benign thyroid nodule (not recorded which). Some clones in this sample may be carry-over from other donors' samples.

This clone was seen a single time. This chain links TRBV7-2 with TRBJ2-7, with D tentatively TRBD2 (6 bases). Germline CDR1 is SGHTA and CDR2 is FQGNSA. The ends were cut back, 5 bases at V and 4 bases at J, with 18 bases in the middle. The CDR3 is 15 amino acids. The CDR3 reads CASSQWGSGSYEQYF. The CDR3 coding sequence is TGTGCCAGCAGCCAGTGGGGTAGCGGAAGTTACGAGCAGTACTTC.

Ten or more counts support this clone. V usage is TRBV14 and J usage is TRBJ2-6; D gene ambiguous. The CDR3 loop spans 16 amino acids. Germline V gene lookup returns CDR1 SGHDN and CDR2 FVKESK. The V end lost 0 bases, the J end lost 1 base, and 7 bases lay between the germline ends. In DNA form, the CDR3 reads TGTGCCAGCAGCCAAGAAAAGATTTCTGGGGCCAACGTCCTGACTTTC. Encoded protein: CASSQEKISGANVLTF.

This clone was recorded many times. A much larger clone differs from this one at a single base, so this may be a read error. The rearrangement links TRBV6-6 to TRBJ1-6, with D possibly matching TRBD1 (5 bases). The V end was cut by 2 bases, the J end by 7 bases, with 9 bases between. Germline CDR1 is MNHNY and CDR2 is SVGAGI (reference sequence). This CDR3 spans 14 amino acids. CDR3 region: CASSYGDVNSPLHF. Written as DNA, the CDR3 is TGTGCCAGCAGTTACGGGGACGTGAATTCACCCCTCCACTTT.

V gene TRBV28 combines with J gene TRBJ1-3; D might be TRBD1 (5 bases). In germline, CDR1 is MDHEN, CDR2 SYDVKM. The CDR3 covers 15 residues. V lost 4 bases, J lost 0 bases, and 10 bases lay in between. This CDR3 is CASSSFGGSGNTIYF. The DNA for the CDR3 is TGTGCCAGCAGTTCATTTGGGGGCTCTGGAAACACCATATATTTT.

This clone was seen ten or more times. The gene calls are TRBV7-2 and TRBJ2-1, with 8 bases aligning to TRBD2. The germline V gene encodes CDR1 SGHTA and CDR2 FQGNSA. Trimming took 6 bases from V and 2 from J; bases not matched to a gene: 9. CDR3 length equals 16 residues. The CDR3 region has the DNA TGTGCCAGCAGAGAGGGACTAGTGGCTACCTACAATGAGCAGTTCTTC. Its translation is CASREGLVATYNEQFF. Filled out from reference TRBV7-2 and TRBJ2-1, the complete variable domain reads GAGVSQSPSNKVTEKGKDVELRCDPISGHTALYWYRQSLGQGLEFLIYFQGNSAPDKSGLPSDRFSAERTGGSVSTLTIQRTQQEDSAVYLCASREGLVATYNEQFFGPGTRLTVL.

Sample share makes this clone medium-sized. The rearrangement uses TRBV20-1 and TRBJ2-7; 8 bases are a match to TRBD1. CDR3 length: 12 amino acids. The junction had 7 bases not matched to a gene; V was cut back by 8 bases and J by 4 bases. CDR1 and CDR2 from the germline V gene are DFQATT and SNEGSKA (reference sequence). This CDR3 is CSTPGQGYEQYF. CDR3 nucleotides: TGCAGTACCCCCGGACAGGGTTACGAGCAGTACTTC.

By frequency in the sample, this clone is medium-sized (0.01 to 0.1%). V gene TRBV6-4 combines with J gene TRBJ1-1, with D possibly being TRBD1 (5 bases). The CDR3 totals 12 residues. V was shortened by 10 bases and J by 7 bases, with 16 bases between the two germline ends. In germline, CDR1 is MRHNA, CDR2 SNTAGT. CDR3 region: CAITNRGDEAFF. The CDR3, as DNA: TGTGCCATCACGAATAGGGGTGATGAAGCTTTCTTT.

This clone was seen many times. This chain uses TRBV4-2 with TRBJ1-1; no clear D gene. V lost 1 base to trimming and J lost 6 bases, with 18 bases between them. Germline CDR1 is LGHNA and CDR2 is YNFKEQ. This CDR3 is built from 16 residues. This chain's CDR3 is CASSQGVQPRAPEAFF. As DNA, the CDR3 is TGTGCCAGCAGCCAAGGCGTCCAGCCAAGGGCCCCTGAAGCTTTCTTT.

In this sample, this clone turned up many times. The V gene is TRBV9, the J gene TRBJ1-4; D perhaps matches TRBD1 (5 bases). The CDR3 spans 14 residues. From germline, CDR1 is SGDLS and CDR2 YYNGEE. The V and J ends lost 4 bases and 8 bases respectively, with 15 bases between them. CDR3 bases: TGTGCCAGCAGCCTACAAGGGACTGGCGAAAAACTGTTTTTT. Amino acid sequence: CASSLQGTGEKLFF. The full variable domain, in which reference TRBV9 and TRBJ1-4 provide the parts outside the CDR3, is DSGVTQTPKHLITATGQRVTLRCSPRSGDLSVYWYQQSLDQGLQFLIQYYNGEERAKGNILERFSAQQFPDLHSELNLSSLELGDSALYFCASSLQGTGEKLFFGSGTQLSVL.

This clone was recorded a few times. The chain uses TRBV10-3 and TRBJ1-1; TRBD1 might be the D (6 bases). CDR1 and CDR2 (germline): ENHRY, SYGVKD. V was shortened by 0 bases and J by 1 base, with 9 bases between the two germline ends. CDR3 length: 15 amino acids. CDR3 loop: CAISESQGQNTEAFF. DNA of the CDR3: TGTGCCATCAGTGAGTCACAGGGCCAGAACACTGAAGCTTTCTTT.

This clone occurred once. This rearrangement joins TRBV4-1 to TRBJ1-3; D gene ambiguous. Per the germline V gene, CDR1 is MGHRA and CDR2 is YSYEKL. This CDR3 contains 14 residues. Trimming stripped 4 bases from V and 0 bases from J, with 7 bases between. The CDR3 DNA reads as TGCGCCAGCAGCCGGGATCGCTCTGGAAACACCATATATTTT. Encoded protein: CASSRDRSGNTIYF.

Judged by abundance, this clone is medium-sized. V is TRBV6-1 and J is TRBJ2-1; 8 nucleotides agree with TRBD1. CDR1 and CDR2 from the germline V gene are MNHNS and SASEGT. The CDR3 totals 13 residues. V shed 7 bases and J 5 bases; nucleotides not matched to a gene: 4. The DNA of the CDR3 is TGTGCCAGCACCCAGGGGGCCCACAATGAGCAGTTCTTC. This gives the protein CASTQGAHNEQFF.

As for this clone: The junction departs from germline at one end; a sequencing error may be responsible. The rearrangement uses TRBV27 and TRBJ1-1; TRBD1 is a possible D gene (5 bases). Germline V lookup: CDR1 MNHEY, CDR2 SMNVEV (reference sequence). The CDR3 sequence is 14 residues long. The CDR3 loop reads CASILLGRVVEVFF. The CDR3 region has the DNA TGTGCCAGCATTTTATTGGGGCGGGTGGTTGAAGTTTTCTTT.

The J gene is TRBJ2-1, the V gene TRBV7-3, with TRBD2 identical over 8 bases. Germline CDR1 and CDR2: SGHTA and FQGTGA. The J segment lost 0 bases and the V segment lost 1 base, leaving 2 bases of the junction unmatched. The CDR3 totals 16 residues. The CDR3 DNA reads TGTGCCAGCAGCTTAATAGCGGGAACCTCCTACAATGAGCAGTTCTTC. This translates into CASSLIAGTSYNEQFF.